This T cell receptor (beta chain) originates from a study of regulatory T cells in long-lasting Graves disease. The time point is: newly diagnosed GD, antithyroid drugs for less than 3 months. From PBMCs, RNA was extracted and then used to make the TCR library. V was shortened by 4 bases and J by 3 bases, with 18 bases between the two germline ends. Germline V gene lookup returns CDR1 SEHNR and CDR2 FQNEAQ (reference sequence). The CDR3 consists of 16 residues. In building TCR beta libraries, iRepertoire HTBI primers were used together with Arm-PCR of CDR3 regions. TCRdb re-derived calls from the multiplex PCR reads in MiXCR, one entry per CDR3 protein. The profile shows about 430,000 distinct CDR3 sequences, around 16% of them singletons. This sample was also put to use in a study of T cells in Graves' hyperthyroidism and ophthalmopathy.

The material was peripheral blood mononuclear cells (PBMCs), obtained at new diagnosis, from a patient treated with antithyroid drugs. The chain is built from TRBV7-9 and TRBJ1-2, with a weak D call TRBD1 (6 bases). The sequence was obtained from a woman in her thirties or forties with Graves disease. The CDR3: CASSSTGTPRDYGYTF. CDR3 DNA sequence: TGTGCCAGCAGCTCAACCGGGACACCTAGGGACTATGGCTACACCTTC.